Below, 18 T cell receptor beta chains from the same sample are listed, as sequenced in a study of tumor-infiltrating lymphocytes in localized non-small cell lung cancer. Clones were sequenced by immunoSEQ multiplex PCR, and TCRdb holds only the in-frame ones, with some missing. Here the sample spans fewer than 15,000 clones, 65% to 75% being singletons. Sequencing input: uninvolved lung tissue not adjacent to the tumor. Receptors were obtained from a human donor with non-small cell lung cancer.

This clone was seen a handful of times. The chain is built from TRBV7-2 and TRBJ1-2; D perhaps matches TRBD1 (6 bases). Looked up from germline, CDR1 is SGHTA and CDR2 is FQGNSA. The CDR3 sequence is 13 residues long. Trimming cost V 5 bases and J 8 bases, with 15 bases left between them. The CDR3 coding sequence is TGTGCCAGCAGCCAACAGGGATCAGAGGGCTACACCTTC. This gives the protein CASSQQGSEGYTF.

The J gene is TRBJ2-7, the V gene TRBV19, with 7 nucleotides matching TRBD1. Germline V gene sequence: CDR1 LNHDA, CDR2 SQIVND (reference sequence). CDR3 length equals 15 residues. The V segment lost 5 bases and the J segment 2 bases; nucleotides outside the gene matches: 9. CDR3 loop: CASSLRTGSAYEQYF. In DNA, the CDR3 is TGTGCCAGTAGTCTCCGGACAGGCAGCGCCTACGAGCAGTACTTC.

The chain has TRBV19 and TRBJ1-2; possible D gene TRBD1, 5 bases. The germline V and J ends were trimmed by 1 base and 1 base, with 10 bases remaining between them. The length of the CDR3 is 15 residues. Germline V gene lookup returns CDR1 LNHDA and CDR2 SQIVND (reference sequence). CDR3 in DNA: TGTGCCAGTAGTATAGGGACGGACATTAACTATGGCTACACCTTC. Its protein product is CASSIGTDINYGYTF.

V and J are TRBV19 and TRBJ2-5; 7 nucleotides match TRBD1. This CDR3 is 14 amino acids long. The junction had 9 bases not matched to a gene; V was cut back by 6 bases and J by 5 bases. Germline values: CDR1 LNHDA, CDR2 SQIVND (reference sequence). CDR3 region: CASSPRQGIETQYF. CDR3 coding DNA: TGTGCCAGTAGCCCGCGACAGGGTATCGAGACCCAGTACTTC.

V gene TRBV6-4 combines with J gene TRBJ2-1; 9 nucleotides align to TRBD2. Germline V gives CDR1 MRHNA, CDR2 SNTAGT. The CDR3 has 13 residues. V lost 3 bases and J lost 9; bases outside the gene matches: 3. CDR3 sequence: CASSEGLAREQFF. The CDR3 DNA reads as TGTGCCAGCAGTGAGGGACTAGCCCGTGAGCAGTTCTTC.

This clone was detected once. The genes are TRBV5-1 and TRBJ2-2, with D perhaps TRBD2 (7 bases). Trimming pared 1 base from V and 5 bases from J, leaving 15 bases between. The germline V gene encodes CDR1 SGHRS and CDR2 YFSETQ. This CDR3 is built from 16 residues. The CDR3 reads CASSLSLGGGTGELFF. In nucleotides, the CDR3 is TGCGCCAGCAGCTTGAGCTTGGGAGGGGGAACCGGGGAGCTGTTTTTT.

This clone came up a few times. V and J are TRBV5-4 and TRBJ2-1; weak D call: TRBD1 (6 bases). V was cut by 4 bases and J by 8 bases, with 13 bases left in between. CDR3 size: 13 residues. Germline CDR1 reads SGHNT; CDR2 reads YYREEE (reference sequence). The CDR3 nucleotides are TGTGCCAGCAGCCCCGTGTCAGGGGATGAGCAGTTCTTC. Translating gives CASSPVSGDEQFF.

The chain recombines TRBV2 with TRBJ1-1; weak D call: TRBD1 (5 bases). From germline, CDR1 is SNHLY and CDR2 FYNNEI. Trimming removed 3 bases at V and 11 bases at J, with 10 bases between. The CDR3 covers 11 residues. The CDR3 bases are TGTGCCAGCAGTGATGGGGGTTACGCTTTCTTT. This sequence encodes CASSDGGYAFF.

The rearrangement uses TRBV7-8 and TRBJ1-1, with 7 bases lining up with TRBD1. CDR1 SGHVS and CDR2 FQNEAQ come from the germline V gene. The CDR3 consists of 13 residues. The V gene end was trimmed by 5 bases and the J gene end by 4 bases; junction bases not matched to a gene: 4. In DNA, the CDR3 is TGTGCCAGCAGCCCCGGACAGGTCACTGAAGCTTTCTTT. Translating it yields CASSPGQVTEAFF. The whole variable domain, filled in from reference TRBV7-8 and TRBJ1-1, reads GAGVSQSPRYKVAKRGQDVALRCDPISGHVSLFWYQQALGQGPEFLTYFQNEAQLDKSGLPSDRFFAERPEGSVSTLKIQRTQQEDSAVYLCASSPGQVTEAFFGQGTRLTVV.

The chain joins TRBV29-1 to TRBJ2-5; D is possibly TRBD2 (5 bases). Germline V gene sequence: CDR1 SQVTM, CDR2 ANQGSEA. V was clipped by 7 bases and J by 8 bases, with 11 bases between them. The CDR3 has 10 amino acids. The CDR3 loop is CSASEGTQYF. The DNA of the CDR3 is TGCAGCGCCTCTGAGGGTACCCAGTACTTC.

This clone was seen a few times. V gene TRBV4-2 combines with J gene TRBJ2-2, with 9 bases fitting TRBD1. CDR3 length: 17 residues. CDR1 and CDR2 from the germline V gene are LGHNA and YNFKEQ. J gave up 3 bases and V 1 base, and 6 bases lay outside the gene matches. CDR3 in amino acids: CASSQVVGQGYTGELFF. In nucleotides, the CDR3 is TGTGCCAGCAGCCAAGTTGTGGGACAGGGATACACCGGGGAGCTGTTTTTT.

The chain joins TRBV5-6 to TRBJ1-3; 9 bases align to TRBD1. The CDR3 totals 15 residues. CDR1 SGHDT and CDR2 YYEEEE come from the germline V gene. Trimming took 4 bases from V and 4 from J; bases not matched to a gene: 6. DNA for the CDR3: TGTGCCAGCAGCCTAGGGACAGGGTACGGAAACACCATATATTTT. Its protein is CASSLGTGYGNTIYF.

This clone is medium-sized by share. This CDR3 is also generated by other DNA sequences in the sample. This chain uses TRBV6-5 with TRBJ2-7; 10 positions agree with TRBD2. This CDR3 has 14 amino acids. Germline V gives CDR1 MNHEY, CDR2 SVGAGI. V lost 2 bases and J lost 7; bases outside the gene matches: 5. CDR3 nucleotides: TGTGCCAGCAGTTACGCTAGCGGGAGAGGTGAGCAGTACTTC. Translation gives CASSYASGRGEQYF.

This chain uses TRBV6-5 with TRBJ2-5, with 13 bases aligning to TRBD2. Germline loops: CDR1 MNHEY, CDR2 SVGAGI. The CDR3 consists of 15 residues. Trimming took 7 bases from V and 4 from J; bases not matched to a gene: 6. The CDR3 region has the DNA TGTGCCAGCAAGAGGGGACTAGCGGGGCCAGAGACCCAGTACTTC. It is translated as CASKRGLAGPETQYF.

The gene calls are TRBV18 and TRBJ2-5; D is possibly TRBD1 (6 bases). CDR1 is KGHSH and CDR2 is LQKENI in the germline V gene. Trimming cost V 3 bases and J 4 bases, with 12 bases left between them. The CDR3 contains 14 residues. Written as DNA, the CDR3 is TGTGCCAGCTCACCCTCCTGGACAGCAGAGACCCAGTACTTC. It translates to CASSPSWTAETQYF.

V usage is TRBV5-8 and J usage is TRBJ1-1; D is perhaps TRBD1 (6 bases). CDR1 is SGHTS and CDR2 is YDEGEE in the germline V gene. Trimming removed 1 base from V and 7 bases from J, with 11 bases in between. The CDR3 is 13 residues long. CDR3 DNA sequence: TGTGCCAGCAGCTTGTGGGGGGGGCGTGAAGCTTTCTTT. Protein product: CASSLWGGREAFF.

The rearrangement links TRBV6-6 to TRBJ2-7; TRBD2 is a possible D gene (6 bases). Trimming pared 5 bases from V and 4 bases from J, leaving 18 bases between. The CDR3 is 15 amino acids. Germline loops: CDR1 MNHNY, CDR2 SVGAGI (reference sequence). The CDR3 spells CASSPWTTLSYEQYF. The CDR3, as DNA: TGTGCCAGCAGTCCCTGGACTACCTTAAGTTACGAGCAGTACTTC.

J is TRBJ1-5 and V is TRBV7-9; the match to TRBD1 covers 7 bases. Trimming at V came to 3 bases and at J to 7 bases, leaving 3 bases not matched to a gene. Germline V lookup: CDR1 SEHNR, CDR2 FQNEAQ (reference sequence). The CDR3 has 13 amino acids. CDR3 nucleotides: TGTGCCAGCAGCTTTGAGGGGGCCCAGCCCCAGCATTTT. This translates into CASSFEGAQPQHF.